The next 30 T cell receptor beta chains were all read from a single sample in a study of shared clonotypes between healthy human individuals. Using immunoSEQ multiplex PCR, the repertoire was profiled, and TCRdb retains in-frame clones only, with some absent. The profile shows 2 million or so clones, 95% of them singletons. Sequencing used naive CD4+ T cells sorted from blood. The subset denotes: CD45RA+ positively selected. All receptors come from a young man in good health.

The chain is built from TRBV7-2 and TRBJ2-7, with D perhaps given as TRBD1 or TRBD2 (6 bases each). Germline CDR1 SGHTA, CDR2 FQGNSA. The CDR3 covers 17 residues. The germline V and J ends were trimmed by 4 bases and 4 bases, with 23 bases remaining between them. CDR3 in amino acids: CASSSTWGASEHYEQYF. CDR3 nucleotide sequence: TGTGCCAGCAGCTCGACCTGGGGGGCTAGCGAGCATTACGAGCAGTACTTC.

The gene calls are TRBV2 and TRBJ1-4; TRBD1 aligns across 7 bases. Losses at the gene ends were 2 bases for V and 7 bases for J; bases not matched to a gene: 4. This CDR3 is built from 14 residues. CDR1 and CDR2 from the germline V gene are SNHLY and FYNNEI. This chain's CDR3 is CASSETGVVEKLFF. CDR3 DNA sequence: TGTGCCAGCAGTGAAACAGGGGTGGTTGAAAAACTGTTTTTT.

V and J are TRBV6-6 and TRBJ1-1; a possible D gene is TRBD1 (5 bases). The CDR3 contains 14 residues. The V and J ends lost 6 bases and 5 bases respectively, with 16 bases between them. Looked up from germline, CDR1 is MNHNY and CDR2 is SVGAGI (reference sequence). CDR3 nucleotide sequence: TGTGCCAGCAGACTTTCGACAGCGCCGACTGAAGCTTTCTTT. It is translated as CASRLSTAPTEAFF.

This clone was seen only once. The CDR3 DNA is TGTGCCAGCAGCACCCGGACTGGAGAGCAGTACTTC. Translated: CASSTRTGEQYF. This chain connects TRBV7-2 to TRBJ2-7; tentatively, D is TRBD2 (5 bases). The CDR3 sequence is 12 residues long. V was trimmed by 5 bases and J by 7 bases, leaving 12 bases between them. Germline V gene sequence: CDR1 SGHTA, CDR2 FQGNSA.

The chain uses TRBV11-2 and TRBJ1-6; D unclear. The CDR3 totals 16 residues. Trimming removed 3 bases at V and 2 bases at J, with 11 bases between. Germline lookup yields CDR1 SGHAT and CDR2 FQNNGV. The DNA of the CDR3 is TGTGCCAGCAGCTTCGGGGTCGGGGCCTATAATTCACCCCTCCACTTT. Amino acid sequence: CASSFGVGAYNSPLHF.

This chain joins TRBV11-2 and TRBJ2-1; 11 bases fit TRBD2. Germline V CDR1 and CDR2: SGHAT, FQNNGV. The CDR3 extends over 14 amino acids. The V and J ends lost 3 bases and 7 bases, in that order; junction bases with no gene match: 2. This CDR3 reads CASSFIAGGNEQFF. In nucleotides, the CDR3 is TGTGCCAGCAGCTTTATAGCGGGGGGGAATGAGCAGTTCTTC.

The V gene is TRBV30, the J gene TRBJ1-2; perhaps TRBD1 as D (6 bases). This CDR3 has 15 residues. Per germline, CDR1 GTSNPN and CDR2 SVGIG (reference sequence). V lost 1 base to trimming and J lost 3 bases, with 15 bases between them. The CDR3 loop is CAWSASRGRDYGYTF. As DNA, the CDR3 is TGTGCCTGGAGTGCATCCAGGGGAAGGGACTATGGCTACACCTTC.

The DNA of the CDR3 is TGTGCCAGCAGCTTACGCGGGGGGGTACGTCTTGAGACCCAGTACTTC. Amino acids: CASSLRGGVRLETQYF. The V and J genes are TRBV5-6 and TRBJ2-5; 9 bases are shared with TRBD2. The V gene's germline CDR1 is SGHDT and CDR2 YYEEEE. Trimming cost V 2 bases and J 5 bases; bases outside gene matches: 10. The CDR3 totals 16 residues.

The chain employs TRBV5-1 and TRBJ2-1; the D gene is possibly TRBD1 (5 bases). CDR1 and CDR2 (germline): SGHRS, YFSETQ. The V gene lost 1 base and the J gene lost 0 bases, with 11 bases spanning the gap. The CDR3 consists of 16 residues. The CDR3 DNA reads as TGCGCCAGCAGCTTGTTACGACAGATCTCCTACAATGAGCAGTTCTTC. Translated: CASSLLRQISYNEQFF.

The rearrangement uses TRBV5-1 and TRBJ2-1; TRBD2 aligns across 10 bases. This CDR3 has 18 amino acids. The germline gives CDR1 SGHRS, CDR2 YFSETQ. V lost 4 bases to trimming and J lost 0 bases; unmatched junction nucleotides: 10. CDR3 amino acids: CASSVPSSGGNSYNEQFF. The CDR3 nucleotides are TGCGCCAGCAGCGTACCCTCTAGCGGGGGTAACTCCTACAATGAGCAGTTCTTC. Variable domain in full (rest from reference TRBV5-1 and TRBJ2-1): KAGVTQTPRYLIKTRGQQVTLSCSPISGHRSVSWYQQTPGQGLQFLFEYFSETQRNKGNFPGRFSGRQFSNSRSEMNVSTLELGDSALYLCASSVPSSGGNSYNEQFFGPGTRLTVL.

The chain employs TRBV9 and TRBJ2-3; no clear D. Trimming took off 4 bases at V and 1 base at J, with 16 bases between the two ends. The V gene's germline CDR1 is SGDLS and CDR2 YYNGEE. The CDR3 totals 16 residues. The CDR3 DNA follows: TGTGCCAGCAGCCTCGAGGTTGGCGGACGCACAGATACGCAGTATTTT. Its protein product is CASSLEVGGRTDTQYF.

The rearrangement uses TRBV9 and TRBJ1-1; D unresolved. The CDR3 is 16 amino acids. V lost 0 bases, J lost 2 bases, and 14 bases lay in between. Germline V gene sequence: CDR1 SGDLS, CDR2 YYNGEE. The CDR3 nucleotides are TGTGCCAGCAGCGTAGCTCCGTCGGGTGCTAACACTGAAGCTTTCTTT. Encoded protein: CASSVAPSGANTEAFF.

The rearrangement uses TRBV18 and TRBJ1-5; 7 bases align to TRBD1. CDR1 and CDR2 (germline): KGHSH, LQKENI. Losses at the gene ends were 2 bases for V and 3 bases for J; bases not matched to a gene: 4. The CDR3 extends over 15 amino acids. CDR3 coding DNA: TGTGCCAGCTCACCATGGACAGGATACAATCAGCCCCAGCATTTT. This gives the protein CASSPWTGYNQPQHF.

The chain is built from TRBV30 and TRBJ1-3; unclear D gene. The CDR3 contains 15 residues. The V end was cut by 0 bases, the J end by 3 bases, with 12 bases between. The V gene's germline CDR1 is GTSNPN and CDR2 SVGIG (reference sequence). CDR3 sequence reads: CAWSVISGFGNTIYF. In DNA, the CDR3 is TGTGCCTGGAGTGTGATTTCGGGTTTTGGAAACACCATATATTTT. The full variable domain, its missing parts supplied by reference TRBV30 and TRBJ1-3, is SQTIHQWPATLVQPVGSPLSLECTVEGTSNPNLYWYRQAAGRGLQLLFYSVGIGQISSEVPQNLSASRPQDRQFILSSKKLLLSDSGFYLCAWSVISGFGNTIYFGEGSWLTVV.

V usage is TRBV7-9 and J usage is TRBJ1-4, with unresolved D. With 1 base removed from V and 4 bases from J, the gap between germline ends came to 7 bases. The germline V gene encodes CDR1 SEHNR and CDR2 FQNEAQ (reference sequence). This CDR3 has 14 residues. The CDR3 loop is CASSLEQINEKLFF. The DNA for the CDR3 is TGTGCCAGCAGCTTAGAACAGATTAATGAAAAACTGTTTTTT.

V gene TRBV7-8 combines with J gene TRBJ2-7, with TRBD2 matching 12 bases. The trim removed 4 bases at V and 6 bases at J, leaving 4 bases unmatched. The CDR3 loop spans 14 amino acids. Germline V gives CDR1 SGHVS, CDR2 FQNEAQ. The CDR3 reads CASSSGLAGSEQYF. CDR3 nucleotides: TGTGCCAGCAGCTCGGGACTAGCGGGTTCCGAGCAGTACTTC.

The chain uses TRBV7-6 and TRBJ2-5, with TRBD2 identical over 7 bases. The CDR3 sequence is 15 residues long. Germline V gene lookup returns CDR1 SGHVS and CDR2 FNYEAQ. J lost 4 bases, V lost 5 bases, and 10 bases had no gene match. The chain's CDR3 is CASSASGSKPETQYF. In DNA form, the CDR3 reads TGTGCCAGCAGCGCTAGCGGCTCTAAGCCAGAGACCCAGTACTTC.

The CDR3 reads CASSSYSASYNEQFF. In nucleotides, the CDR3 is TGTGCCAGTAGTTCGTATTCGGCGTCTTACAATGAGCAGTTCTTC. The V call is TRBV19, the J call TRBJ2-1; D is unclear. With 5 bases removed from V and 4 bases from J, the gap between germline ends came to 15 bases. There are 15 residues in the CDR3. Germline V gene lookup returns CDR1 LNHDA and CDR2 SQIVND (reference sequence).

The V gene is TRBV18, the J gene TRBJ2-3; D is undetermined. V was trimmed by 3 bases and J by 6 bases, leaving 7 bases between them. CDR1 is KGHSH and CDR2 is LQKENI in the germline V gene. This CDR3 has 12 amino acids. The CDR3 DNA reads TGTGCCAGCTCACCTCAAGCCGATACGCAGTATTTT. It is translated as CASSPQADTQYF. The whole variable domain, filled in from reference TRBV18 and TRBJ2-3, reads NAGVMQNPRHLVRRRGQEARLRCSPMKGHSHVYWYRQLPEEGLKFMVYLQKENIIDESGMPKERFSAEFPKEGPSILRIQQVVRGDSAAYFCASSPQADTQYFGPGTRLTVL.

This clone has only one observation. The CDR3 DNA sequence: TGTGCCATCAGACCGGGACAGGGGGCTAAGACCCAGTACTTC. Translating gives CAIRPGQGAKTQYF. The chain joins TRBV10-3 to TRBJ2-5, with 12 nucleotides matching TRBD1. CDR3 length: 14 amino acids. Per the germline V gene, CDR1 is ENHRY and CDR2 is SYGVKD. V gave up 6 bases and J gave up 6 bases; unmatched junction bases: 5.

The J gene is TRBJ2-3, the V gene TRBV19; 9 bases fit TRBD1. Per germline, CDR1 LNHDA and CDR2 SQIVND (reference sequence). Losses at the gene ends were 6 bases for V and 2 bases for J; bases not matched to a gene: 6. The CDR3 loop spans 15 amino acids. The DNA of the CDR3 is TGTGCCAGTAGCACAGGGGGCGGAGACACAGATACGCAGTATTTT. Translation: CASSTGGGDTDTQYF. Full variable domain (remainder filled in from reference TRBV19 and TRBJ2-3): DGGITQSPKYLFRKEGQNVTLSCEQNLNHDAMYWYRQDPGQGLRLIYYSQIVNDFQKGDIAEGYSVSREKKESFPLTVTSAQKNPTAFYLCASSTGGGDTDTQYFGPGTRLTVL.

V and J are TRBV10-3 and TRBJ1-2, with D unresolved. The CDR3 sequence is 13 residues long. Between the trimmed V and J ends, which lost 3 bases and 2 bases, there was a span of 7 bases. From germline, CDR1 is ENHRY and CDR2 SYGVKD. In DNA, the CDR3 is TGTGCCATCAGTGAAAAGGAAAACTATGGCTACACCTTC. Protein product: CAISEKENYGYTF.

This chain connects TRBV6-5 to TRBJ1-2, with a weak D call TRBD1 (6 bases). CDR1 and CDR2 from the germline V gene are MNHEY and SVGAGI. Trimming took off 2 bases at V and 8 bases at J, with 6 bases between the two ends. CDR3 length equals 11 residues. CDR3 bases: TGTGCCAGCAGTTACGGACAGGGCTACACCTTC. Protein sequence: CASSYGQGYTF.

This chain connects TRBV11-2 to TRBJ1-1, with a possible D match to TRBD1 (6 bases). Between the trimmed V and J ends, which lost 2 bases and 7 bases, there was a span of 20 bases. The CDR3 is made up of 16 amino acids. Germline-derived CDR1 and CDR2 are SGHAT and FQNNGV. This chain's CDR3 is CASSLTVARTDYEAFF. CDR3 nucleotide sequence: TGTGCCAGCAGCTTAACAGTGGCGAGGACAGATTATGAAGCTTTCTTT.

This clone is a singleton in its sample. This chain joins TRBV2 and TRBJ1-1; D is unclear. Trimming removed 4 bases at V and 2 bases at J, with 11 bases between. The CDR3 spans 14 residues. CDR1 and CDR2 from the germline V gene are SNHLY and FYNNEI. The CDR3 DNA sequence: TGTGCCAGCAGTGTCGCCTCAGAAAACACTGAAGCTTTCTTT. It specifies CASSVASENTEAFF.

The rearrangement links TRBV28 to TRBJ2-1, with a weak D call TRBD2 (5 bases). The germline V and J ends were trimmed by 4 bases and 5 bases, with 15 bases remaining between them. The germline V gene encodes CDR1 MDHEN and CDR2 SYDVKM. The CDR3 totals 15 residues. The CDR3 DNA sequence: TGTGCCAGCAGTTACCGGGGTCCCCCTAACAATGAGCAGTTCTTC. Translating gives CASSYRGPPNNEQFF.

The CDR3 DNA sequence: TGTGCCAGCAGCTTAGATGCGGGAGTGCGGCAGTTCTTC. It translates to CASSLDAGVRQFF. The chain joins TRBV11-2 to TRBJ2-1; 7 nucleotides agree with TRBD2. V lost 0 bases to trimming and J lost 12 bases; unmatched junction nucleotides: 5. The CDR3 consists of 13 residues. Germline V gene sequence: CDR1 SGHAT, CDR2 FQNNGV.

To note about this clone: Additional DNA sequences in this sample encode the identical CDR3. The V gene is TRBV5-1, the J gene TRBJ2-3, with D possibly TRBD2 on 6 matching bases. The CDR3 has 14 residues. V was trimmed by 3 bases and J by 4 bases, leaving 12 bases between them. Germline V gene data show CDR1 as SGHRS and CDR2 as YFSETQ. The CDR3: CASSSGGAADTQYF. CDR3 in DNA: TGCGCCAGCAGCTCCGGGGGTGCGGCAGATACGCAGTATTTT.

The rearrangement links TRBV7-2 to TRBJ1-1; possible D gene TRBD1, 5 bases. The CDR3 totals 14 residues. V shed 6 bases and J shed 1 base, with 12 bases lying between them. Per germline, CDR1 SGHTA and CDR2 FQGNSA. CDR3 residues: CASSVRQGNTEAFF. Written as DNA, the CDR3 is TGTGCCAGCAGTGTTCGGCAGGGGAACACTGAAGCTTTCTTT.

The chain couples TRBV7-9 to TRBJ1-2; no firm D call. CDR1 SEHNR and CDR2 FQNEAQ come from the germline V gene (reference sequence). V was shortened by 2 bases and J by 8 bases, with 12 bases between the two germline ends. The CDR3 loop spans 13 amino acids. The CDR3 sequence is CASSLLSEGGYTF. The CDR3, as DNA: TGTGCCAGCAGCTTATTGAGCGAGGGCGGCTACACCTTC.